This T cell receptor beta chain is drawn from a study of blood T cell repertoires in COVID-19. Source study methods: Scientists estimated how many nucleated cells there were by amplifying reference gene primers. Here immunoSEQ multiplex PCR was the method, and the copy in TCRdb shows in-frame clones only, minus some. V and J calls and clone size follow that table, whereas D and trimming were derived from the DNA. The sample includes 330,000 or so clones, about 87% of them seen just once. J was trimmed by 4 bases and V by 0 bases; bases with no gene match: 7. The germline gives CDR1 SGDLS, CDR2 YYNGEE. The CDR3 sequence is 16 residues long.

Sequencing was carried out using peripheral blood. The chain is built from TRBV9 and TRBJ1-2; 9 bases map to TRBD1. The sequence came from a man between 25 and 39 years old with COVID-19, enrolled during active disease. CDR3 nucleotide sequence: TGTGCCAGCAGCGTAGCCTCCGGACAGGGGACCTATGGCTACACCTTC. Protein sequence: CASSVASGQGTYGYTF.